These T cell receptor beta chains were read from a single sample in a study of Ad26.COV2.S vaccination and SARS-CoV-2 variants. Sequencing was performed with immunoSEQ multiplex PCR; in TCRdb, only in-frame clones are kept and a portion is missing. The repertoire holds under 500,000 clones, approximately 92% seen once, with approximately 1.6% in the top ten. This sample comprised peripheral blood, obtained in a trial of Ad26.COV2.S vaccine versus placebo. These receptors all stem from a person aged 18 to 59 who received the Ad26.COV2.S COVID-19 vaccine or a placebo. Each CDR3 is given with its conserved first and last residue. D genes are given only for firm matches. Some rows mark clone size as missing; the rest say once, few, many or name a class of expanded clone.

d_call j_call clone_size cdr3_length v_call cdr3_aa cdr3_nt
TRBD1 TRBJ1-5 - 15 TRBV7-9 CASSSTGKGAQPQHF TGTGCCAGCAGCTCGACAGGGAAAGGAGCTCAGCCCCAGCATTTT
- TRBJ1-4 once 18 TRBV7-8 CASSFTGPGHSGREKLFF TGTGCCAGCAGCTTCACCGGGCCAGGCCACTCCGGCAGGGAAAAACTGTTTTTT
- TRBJ1-2 - 16 TRBV7-2 CASSLGTQQSNYGYTF TGTGCCAGCAGCTTAGGGACCCAACAGTCTAACTATGGCTACACCTTC
- TRBJ2-7 - 14 TRBV30 CAWSETGTVYEQYF TGTGCCTGGAGTGAAACAGGGACGGTGTACGAGCAGTACTTC
TRBD1 TRBJ2-3 - 18 TRBV28 CASSPLPGQGVGTDTQYF TGTGCCAGCAGTCCCCTACCGGGACAGGGGGTAGGGACAGATACGCAGTATTTT
TRBD1 TRBJ2-7 - 14 TRBV27 CASSPGQGGYEQYF TGTGCCAGCAGTCCCGGACAGGGGGGCTACGAGCAGTACTTC
- TRBJ2-7 - 16 TRBV28 CASSHLIAAYSYEQYF TGTGCCAGCAGTCACCTGATAGCGGCTTACTCCTACGAGCAGTACTTC
- TRBJ1-1 once 12 TRBV28 CASRPGQSEAFF TGTGCCAGCAGACCTGGACAGTCTGAAGCTTTCTTT
- TRBJ2-1 once 15 TRBV27 CASSTRASSYNEQFF TGTGCCAGCAGTACCAGGGCCAGCTCCTACAATGAGCAGTTCTTC
- TRBJ1-2 - 15 TRBV28 CASSSPGLANYGYTF TGTGCCAGCAGTTCCCCGGGACTTGCAAACTATGGCTACACCTTC
- TRBJ2-7 - 13 TRBV5-1 CASSLVGVFEQYF TGCGCCAGCAGCTTAGTCGGCGTCTTCGAGCAGTACTTC
TRBD2 TRBJ2-1 - 15 TRBV19 CASSISGGHYNEQFF TGTGCCAGTAGTATTAGCGGGGGCCATTACAATGAGCAGTTCTTC
- TRBJ1-1 - 17 TRBV2 CASTLLRQALGGTEAFF TGTGCCAGCACCCTCTTAAGACAGGCGCTGGGAGGGACTGAAGCTTTCTTT
- TRBJ2-1 - 15 TRBV27 CASSLYPSYYNEQFF TGTGCCAGCAGTTTATACCCTAGCTACTACAATGAGCAGTTCTTC
TRBD1 TRBJ1-1 - 13 TRBV12-3/TRBV12-4 CASSSGQNIEAFF TGTGCCAGCAGTTCGGGACAGAACATTGAAGCTTTCTTT
TRBD1 TRBJ2-7 - 16 TRBV7-8 CASSAGTGGIVYEQYF TGTGCCAGCAGCGCCGGGACAGGGGGCATCGTCTACGAGCAGTACTTC
TRBD2 TRBJ2-7 - 16 TRBV9 CASSVADSGASYEQYF TGTGCCAGCAGCGTGGCTGATAGCGGGGCCTCCTACGAGCAGTACTTC